A single sample is the source of the 8 T cell receptor beta chains below, sequenced in a study of T cell responses to AZD1222 COVID-19 vaccine. Sequenced by immunoSEQ multiplex PCR; TCRdb stores in-frame clones only, minus some. The table records 100,000 to 150,000 clones, approximately 86% of them present only once. Specimen: peripheral blood, collected on day 0 of AZD1222 vaccination. Receptors were obtained from an adult in good health.

The chain couples TRBV24-1 to TRBJ2-2, with 7 bases aligning to TRBD1. Trimming cost V 4 bases and J 0 bases; bases outside gene matches: 10. Germline CDR1 and CDR2: KGHDR and SFDVKD. This CDR3 contains 18 residues. The CDR3 region has the DNA TGTGCCACCAGTGACCGCGCCTTCGGGACAGCGAACACCGGGGAGCTGTTTTTT. Translation gives CATSDRAFGTANTGELFF.

V usage is TRBV11-3 and J usage is TRBJ1-6, with no clear D. Trimming cost V 5 bases and J 9 bases, with 11 bases left between them. The germline V gene has CDR1 SGHNT and CDR2 YENEEA. CDR3 length: 13 residues. The CDR3 is CASSLVVGSPLHF. Written as DNA, the CDR3 is TGTGCCAGCAGCCTAGTGGTTGGTTCACCCCTCCACTTT.

On this clone: The sample holds other DNA sequences that translate to the same CDR3. This sequence joins TRBV5-1 and TRBJ2-7, with 13 bases identical to TRBD2. V was clipped by 4 bases and J by 4 bases; unmatched bases: 2. CDR1 is SGHRS, CDR2 YFSETQ, per germline. The CDR3 runs to 14 residues. This chain's CDR3 is CASSPGLAGYEQYF. For the CDR3, the DNA is TGCGCCAGCAGCCCGGGACTAGCGGGATACGAGCAGTACTTC.

V usage is TRBV7-3 and J usage is TRBJ1-6; 8 positions match TRBD1. After removal of 0 bases from V and 7 bases from J, the junction contained 2 bases not matched to a gene. Germline lookup yields CDR1 SGHTA and CDR2 FQGTGA. CDR3 length: 15 amino acids. The CDR3 nucleotides are TGTGCCAGCAGCTTAACGGGGACAGGAAATTCACCCCTCCACTTT. Translation gives CASSLTGTGNSPLHF.

To note about this clone: Other DNA sequences within the sample encode an identical CDR3. The J gene is TRBJ2-3, the V gene TRBV7-3; 9 bases are a match to TRBD2. V lost 3 bases, J lost 6 bases, and 1 base stayed unmatched. Germline values: CDR1 SGHTA, CDR2 FQGTGA. The CDR3 contains 13 residues. The CDR3 DNA is TGTGCCAGCAGCTTGCGGGAGGGGGATACGCAGTATTTT. As protein: CASSLREGDTQYF.

The rearrangement joins TRBV4-2 to TRBJ1-4; D may be TRBD1 (6 bases). V was clipped by 4 bases and J by 8 bases, with 8 bases between them. Germline CDR1 and CDR2: LGHNA and YNFKEQ. The CDR3 length is 12 residues. The CDR3 nucleotides read TGTGCCAGCAGCCCCGGACAGGAAAAACTGTTTTTT. This codes for CASSPGQEKLFF.

V gene TRBV19 combines with J gene TRBJ1-1; 10 bases agree with TRBD1. Germline V lookup: CDR1 LNHDA, CDR2 SQIVND (reference sequence). V lost 5 bases, J lost 6 bases, and 3 bases stayed unmatched. The CDR3 sequence is 13 residues long. CDR3 residues: CASSVDRGPEAFF. Written as DNA, the CDR3 is TGTGCCAGTAGTGTTGACAGGGGGCCTGAAGCTTTCTTT. The entire variable domain, with the rest obtained from reference TRBV19 and TRBJ1-1, is as follows: DGGITQSPKYLFRKEGQNVTLSCEQNLNHDAMYWYRQDPGQGLRLIYYSQIVNDFQKGDIAEGYSVSREKKESFPLTVTSAQKNPTAFYLCASSVDRGPEAFFGQGTRLTVV.

This chain links TRBV29-1 with TRBJ1-5, with D possibly TRBD1 on 5 matching bases. The CDR3 contains 13 residues. Trimming stripped 4 bases from V and 0 bases from J, with 7 bases between. The germline CDR1 and CDR2 sequences are SQVTM and ANQGSEA. Written as DNA, the CDR3 is TGCAGCGTTGGGGGGAATAGCAATCAGCCCCAGCATTTT. It codes for CSVGGNSNQPQHF.